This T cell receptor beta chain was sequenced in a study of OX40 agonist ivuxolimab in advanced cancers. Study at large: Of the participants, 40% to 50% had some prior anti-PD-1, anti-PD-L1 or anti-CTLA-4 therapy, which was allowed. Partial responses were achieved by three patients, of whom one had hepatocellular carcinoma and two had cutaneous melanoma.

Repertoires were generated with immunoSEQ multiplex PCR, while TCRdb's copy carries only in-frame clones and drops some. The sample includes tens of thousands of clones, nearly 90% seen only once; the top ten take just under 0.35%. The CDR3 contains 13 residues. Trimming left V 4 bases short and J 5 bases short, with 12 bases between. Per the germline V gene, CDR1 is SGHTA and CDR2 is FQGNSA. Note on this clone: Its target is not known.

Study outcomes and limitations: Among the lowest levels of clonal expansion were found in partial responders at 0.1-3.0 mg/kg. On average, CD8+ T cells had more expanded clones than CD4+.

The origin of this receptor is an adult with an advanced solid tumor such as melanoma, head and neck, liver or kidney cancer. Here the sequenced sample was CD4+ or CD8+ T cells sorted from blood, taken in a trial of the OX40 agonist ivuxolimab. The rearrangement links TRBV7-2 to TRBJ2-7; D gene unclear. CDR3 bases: TGTGCCAGCAGCTCCCGGCGAGAAAACGAGCAGTACTTC. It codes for CASSSRRENEQYF. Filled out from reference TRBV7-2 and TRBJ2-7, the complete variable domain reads GAGVSQSPSNKVTEKGKDVELRCDPISGHTALYWYRQSLGQGLEFLIYFQGNSAPDKSGLPSDRFSAERTGGSVSTLTIQRTQQEDSAVYLCASSSRRENEQYFGPGTRLTVT.